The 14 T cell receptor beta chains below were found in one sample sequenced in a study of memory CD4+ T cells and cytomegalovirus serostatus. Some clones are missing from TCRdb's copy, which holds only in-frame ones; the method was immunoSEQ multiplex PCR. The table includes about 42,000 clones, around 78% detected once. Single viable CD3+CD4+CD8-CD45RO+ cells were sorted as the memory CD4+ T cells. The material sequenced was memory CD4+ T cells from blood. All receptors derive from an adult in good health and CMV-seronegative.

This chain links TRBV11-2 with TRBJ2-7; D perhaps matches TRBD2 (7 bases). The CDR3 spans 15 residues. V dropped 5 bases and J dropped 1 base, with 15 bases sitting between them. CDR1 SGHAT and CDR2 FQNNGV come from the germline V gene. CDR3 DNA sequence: TGTGCCAGCAGCCCTTGGGGGGGCGTATCCTACGAGCAGTACTTC. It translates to CASSPWGGVSYEQYF. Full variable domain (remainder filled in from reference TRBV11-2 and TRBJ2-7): EAGVAQSPRYKIIEKRQSVAFWCNPISGHATLYWYQQILGQGPKLLIQFQNNGVVDDSQLPKDRFSAERLKGVDSTLKIQPAKLEDSAVYLCASSPWGGVSYEQYFGPGTRLTVT.

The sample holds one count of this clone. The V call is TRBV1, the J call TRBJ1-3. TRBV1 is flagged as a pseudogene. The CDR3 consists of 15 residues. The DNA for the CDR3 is TGCACCAGCAGCCAAGGACAACGGGATGGAAACACCATATATTTT. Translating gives CTSSQGQRDGNTIYF.

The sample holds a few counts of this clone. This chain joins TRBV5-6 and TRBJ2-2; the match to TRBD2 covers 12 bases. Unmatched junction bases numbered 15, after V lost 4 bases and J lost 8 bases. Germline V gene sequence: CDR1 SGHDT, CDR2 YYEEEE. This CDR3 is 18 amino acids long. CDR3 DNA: TGTGCCAGCAGCCGACGGACTAGCGGGATAGACAAGCAGGGGGAGCTGTTTTTT. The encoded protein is CASSRRTSGIDKQGELFF.

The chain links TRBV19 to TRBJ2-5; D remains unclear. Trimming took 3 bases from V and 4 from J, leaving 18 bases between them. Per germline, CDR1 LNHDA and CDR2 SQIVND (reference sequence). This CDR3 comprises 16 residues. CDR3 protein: CASSIGSASGGETQYF. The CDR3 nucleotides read TGTGCCAGTAGTATTGGGTCGGCTAGTGGTGGAGAGACCCAGTACTTC.

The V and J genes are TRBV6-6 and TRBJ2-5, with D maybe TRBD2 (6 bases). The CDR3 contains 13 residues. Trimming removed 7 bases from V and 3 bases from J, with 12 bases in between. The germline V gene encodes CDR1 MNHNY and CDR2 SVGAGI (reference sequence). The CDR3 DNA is TGTGCCAGCACGGGAGTGAATAAAGAGACCCAGTACTTC. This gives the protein CASTGVNKETQYF.

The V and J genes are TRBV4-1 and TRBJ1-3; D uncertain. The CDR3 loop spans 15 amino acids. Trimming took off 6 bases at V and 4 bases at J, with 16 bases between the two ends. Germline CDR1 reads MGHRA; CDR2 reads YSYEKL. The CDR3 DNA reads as TGCGCCAGCAGTCCAGACGCCCTCGTGGGAAACACCATATATTTT. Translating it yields CASSPDALVGNTIYF.

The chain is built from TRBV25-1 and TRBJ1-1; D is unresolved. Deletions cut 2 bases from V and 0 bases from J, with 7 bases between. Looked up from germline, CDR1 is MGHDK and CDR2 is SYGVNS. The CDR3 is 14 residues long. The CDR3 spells CASSEGSMNTEAFF. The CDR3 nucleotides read TGTGCCAGCAGTGAAGGGTCCATGAACACTGAAGCTTTCTTT. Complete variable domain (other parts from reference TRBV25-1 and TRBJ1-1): EADIYQTPRYLVIGTGKKITLECSQTMGHDKMYWYQQDPGMELHLIHYSYGVNSTEKGDLSSESTVSRIRTEHFPLTLESARPSHTSQYLCASSEGSMNTEAFFGQGTRLTVV.

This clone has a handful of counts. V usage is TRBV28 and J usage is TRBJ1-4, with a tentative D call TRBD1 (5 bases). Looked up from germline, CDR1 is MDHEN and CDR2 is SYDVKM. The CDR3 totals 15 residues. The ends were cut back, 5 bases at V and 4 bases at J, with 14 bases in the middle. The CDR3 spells CASSAQGLLNEKLFF. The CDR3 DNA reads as TGTGCCAGCAGTGCCCAGGGACTCCTTAATGAAAAACTGTTTTTT. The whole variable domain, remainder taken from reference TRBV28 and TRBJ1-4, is DVKVTQSSRYLVKRTGEKVFLECVQDMDHENMFWYRQDPGLGLRLIYFSYDVKMKEKGDIPEGYSVSREKKERFSLILESASTNQTSMYLCASSAQGLLNEKLFFGSGTQLSVL.

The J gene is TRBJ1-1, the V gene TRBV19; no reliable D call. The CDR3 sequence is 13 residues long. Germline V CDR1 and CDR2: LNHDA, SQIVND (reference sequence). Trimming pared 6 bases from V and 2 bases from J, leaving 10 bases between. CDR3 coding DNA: TGTGCCAGTAGAAATAGTGGAAACACTGAAGCTTTCTTT. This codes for CASRNSGNTEAFF.

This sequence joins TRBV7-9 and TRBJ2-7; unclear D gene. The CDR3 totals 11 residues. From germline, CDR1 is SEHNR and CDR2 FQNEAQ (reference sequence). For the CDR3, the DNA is TGTGTTGGGGTGCGCGATTACGAGCAGTACTTC. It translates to CVGVRDYEQYF.

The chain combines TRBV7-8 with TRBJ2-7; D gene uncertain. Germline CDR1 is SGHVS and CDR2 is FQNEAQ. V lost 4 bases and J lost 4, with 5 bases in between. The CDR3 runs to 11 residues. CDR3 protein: CASSYTYEQYF. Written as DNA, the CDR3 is TGTGCCAGCAGCTACACTTACGAGCAGTACTTC. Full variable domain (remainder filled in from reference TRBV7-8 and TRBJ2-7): GAGVSQSPRYKVAKRGQDVALRCDPISGHVSLFWYQQALGQGPEFLTYFQNEAQLDKSGLPSDRFFAERPEGSVSTLKIQRTQQEDSAVYLCASSYTYEQYFGPGTRLTVT.

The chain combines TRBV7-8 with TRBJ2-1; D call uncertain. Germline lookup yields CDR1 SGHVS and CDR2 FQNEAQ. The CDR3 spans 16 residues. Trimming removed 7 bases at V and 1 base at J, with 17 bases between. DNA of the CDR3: TGTGCCAGCACTAACCGGACGTTCTTTTCCTACAATGAGCAGTTCTTC. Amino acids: CASTNRTFFSYNEQFF.

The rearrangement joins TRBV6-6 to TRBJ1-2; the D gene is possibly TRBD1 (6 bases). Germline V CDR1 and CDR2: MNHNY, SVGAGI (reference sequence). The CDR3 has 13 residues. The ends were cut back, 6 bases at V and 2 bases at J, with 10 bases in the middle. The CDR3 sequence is CASRDSRNYGYTF. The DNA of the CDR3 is TGTGCCAGCAGGGACAGCCGCAACTATGGCTACACCTTC.

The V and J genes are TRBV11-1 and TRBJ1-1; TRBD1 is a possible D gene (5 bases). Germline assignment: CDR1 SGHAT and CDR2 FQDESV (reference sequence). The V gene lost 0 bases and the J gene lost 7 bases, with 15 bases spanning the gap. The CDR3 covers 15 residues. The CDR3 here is CASSLAIAGAGEAFF. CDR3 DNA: TGTGCCAGCAGCTTAGCAATTGCTGGGGCGGGTGAAGCTTTCTTT.